This TCR beta chain was retrieved from a study of cytomegalovirus exposure and HLA in healthy donors. The germline gives CDR1 MNHEY, CDR2 SMNVEV (reference sequence). The length of the CDR3 is 13 residues. J gave up 11 bases and V 3 bases, and 4 bases lay outside the gene matches. PCR employed 60 Vbeta and 13 Jbeta primers. The assay was immunoSEQ multiplex PCR, and TCRdb's table has in-frame clones only and misses some. The sample includes 100,000 or so clones, under 80% of them seen just once. This TCR derives from a woman in her 30s in good health and CMV-seronegative. Sequenced input: PBMCs. The chain combines TRBV27 with TRBJ2-3; TRBD2 aligns across 11 bases. CDR3 sequence (DNA): TGTGCCAGCAGTTTTAGCGGGGGGGTTGGGCAGTATTTT. This codes for CASSFSGGVGQYF.